This record covers a single T cell receptor (beta chain). Its antigen is unknown. CDR1 and CDR2 from the germline V gene are GTSNPN and SVGIG (reference sequence). J gave up 4 bases and V 3 bases, and 3 bases lay outside the gene matches. CDR3 length: 14 amino acids. This entry comes from a study of T cell responses to AZD1222 COVID-19 vaccine. Overall study results and limits: Spike-specific TCR depth and breadth grew after two AZD1222 doses. Only a handful of AZD1222 recipients, about six in all, had baseline seropositivity.

The method was immunoSEQ multiplex PCR; TCRdb's version includes in-frame clones alone and lacks a portion of them. Of some 180,000 clones listed, about 89% were seen once; the top ten hold approximately 1.6%. Pooling of second doses given at about 4 or about 12 weeks was done. Sequences were derived from peripheral blood, sampled 28 days after the second AZD1222 dose. This sequence originates from an adult who received the AZD1222 COVID-19 vaccine. The rearrangement uses TRBV30 and TRBJ1-6, with 7 bases aligning to TRBD1. The DNA of the CDR3 is TGTGCCTGGAGAGAGACAGGGTATAATTCACCCCTCCACTTT. Translating gives CAWRETGYNSPLHF.